Below, 7 T cell receptor beta chains from the same sample are listed, as sequenced in a study of cytomegalovirus exposure and HLA in healthy donors. PCR primers comprised 60 Vbeta and 13 Jbeta primers. Clones were read by immunoSEQ multiplex PCR, and TCRdb kept only the in-frame ones, dropping some. In the table there are 100,000 to 150,000 clones, 81% of which are singletons. Sequencing input: PBMCs. The source of these receptors is a man aged 18 to 29 in good health and CMV-seronegative.

V and J are TRBV4-3 and TRBJ1-4; TRBD1 is a possible D gene (6 bases). V lost 1 base and J 7 bases, leaving 13 bases between the germline ends. Germline V gives CDR1 LGHNA, CDR2 YSLEER. CDR3 size: 15 residues. The DNA for the CDR3 is TGCGCCAGCAGCCAAGTGGGAGGGGGGCGTGAAAAACTGTTTTTT. Its protein is CASSQVGGGREKLFF.

Only a few counts were recorded for this clone. CDR3 coding DNA: TGTGCCAGCAGTGATCTCAGGGAAAGCAGGGATACTTTCTTT. Translation gives CASSDLRESRDTFF. The chain uses TRBV2 and TRBJ1-1; D is possibly TRBD1 (5 bases). V was clipped by 3 bases and J by 12 bases, with 20 bases between them. The germline V gene encodes CDR1 SNHLY and CDR2 FYNNEI. The CDR3 runs 14 residues. Full variable domain (outside the CDR3, taken from reference TRBV2 and TRBJ1-1): EPEVTQTPSHQVTQMGQEVILRCVPISNHLYFYWYRQILGQKVEFLVSFYNNEISEKSEIFDDQFSVERPDGSNFTLKIRSTKLEDSAMYFCASSDLRESRDTFFGQGTRLTVV.

The rearrangement joins TRBV29-1 to TRBJ2-5; D uncertain. Germline-derived CDR1 and CDR2 are SQVTM and ANQGSEA. V was shortened by 3 bases and J by 4 bases, with 9 bases between the two germline ends. The CDR3 spans 12 residues. The CDR3 region is CSVEYGGETQYF. CDR3 in DNA: TGCAGCGTTGAGTATGGCGGAGAGACCCAGTACTTC.

The chain has TRBV19 and TRBJ2-7, with TRBD1 matching 8 bases. With 5 bases clipped from V and 1 base from J, the junction kept 4 bases outside the gene matches. The CDR3 sequence is 14 residues long. Per germline, CDR1 LNHDA and CDR2 SQIVND (reference sequence). The CDR3 spells CASSADRDSYEQYF. DNA of the CDR3: TGTGCCAGTAGTGCGGACAGGGATTCCTACGAGCAGTACTTC. Full variable domain (outside the CDR3, taken from reference TRBV19 and TRBJ2-7): DGGITQSPKYLFRKEGQNVTLSCEQNLNHDAMYWYRQDPGQGLRLIYYSQIVNDFQKGDIAEGYSVSREKKESFPLTVTSAQKNPTAFYLCASSADRDSYEQYFGPGTRLTVT.

This clone was seen a few times. V usage is TRBV6-1 and J usage is TRBJ1-3; 8 bases align to TRBD1. V lost 8 bases to trimming and J lost 0 bases; unmatched junction nucleotides: 6. Germline V lookup: CDR1 MNHNS, CDR2 SASEGT. CDR3 size: 15 residues. The CDR3 nucleotides read TGTGCCAGCTTTCTCGGACAGGGCTCTGGAAACACCATATATTTT. Residues: CASFLGQGSGNTIYF.

The chain recombines TRBV28 with TRBJ2-5; D is perhaps TRBD2 (5 bases). Per germline, CDR1 MDHEN and CDR2 SYDVKM. This CDR3 region has 15 residues. V lost 5 bases, J lost 5 bases, and 18 bases lay in between. For the CDR3, the DNA is TGTGCCAGCAGTCACCAACTAGTCCCAGCTGAGACCCAGTACTTC. Amino acids: CASSHQLVPAETQYF.

The chain uses TRBV5-4 and TRBJ2-5; the D gene is possibly TRBD2 (6 bases). Germline V gives CDR1 SGHNT, CDR2 YYREEE (reference sequence). This CDR3 is 15 amino acids long. Trimming pared 0 bases from V and 5 bases from J, leaving 14 bases between. Written as DNA, the CDR3 is TGTGCCAGCAGCTTGGATGGCGGACGGGGGGAGACCCAGTACTTC. It yields the protein CASSLDGGRGETQYF.